The text below deals with one T cell receptor (beta chain). Measured with immunoSEQ multiplex PCR; TCRdb has only the in-frame clones, and not every one. The table has 330,000 or so clones, about 92% seen once; the top ten hold under 20%. This entry belongs to a study of blood T cell repertoires in COVID-19. The V gene's germline CDR1 is SQVTM and CDR2 ANQGSEA. The V and J ends lost 4 bases and 9 bases, in that order; junction bases with no gene match: 5. The CDR3 spans 12 residues. Specimen: PBMCs or T cells enriched from blood (not recorded which). V is TRBV29-1 and J is TRBJ2-3; 9 bases map to TRBD1. This TCR was sampled from a woman between 25 and 40 years old who had recovered from COVID-19. The chain's CDR3 is CSVAIDRGTQYF. The CDR3 DNA reads TGCAGCGTTGCGATAGACAGGGGGACGCAGTATTTT.